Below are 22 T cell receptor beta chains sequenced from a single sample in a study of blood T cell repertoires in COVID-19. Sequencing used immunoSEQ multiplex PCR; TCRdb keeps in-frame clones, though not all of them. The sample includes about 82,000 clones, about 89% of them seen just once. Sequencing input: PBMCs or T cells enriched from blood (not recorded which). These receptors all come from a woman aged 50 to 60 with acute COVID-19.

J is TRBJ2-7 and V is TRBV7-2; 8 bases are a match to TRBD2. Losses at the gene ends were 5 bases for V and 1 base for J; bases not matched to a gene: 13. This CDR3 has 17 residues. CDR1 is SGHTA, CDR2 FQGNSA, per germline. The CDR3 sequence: CASSLRGTAGGSYEQYF. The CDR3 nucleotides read TGTGCCAGCAGCCTTAGGGGGACGGCGGGAGGATCCTACGAGCAGTACTTC. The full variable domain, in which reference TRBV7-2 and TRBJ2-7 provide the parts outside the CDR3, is GAGVSQSPSNKVTEKGKDVELRCDPISGHTALYWYRQSLGQGLEFLIYFQGNSAPDKSGLPSDRFSAERTGGSVSTLTIQRTQQEDSAVYLCASSLRGTAGGSYEQYFGPGTRLTVT.

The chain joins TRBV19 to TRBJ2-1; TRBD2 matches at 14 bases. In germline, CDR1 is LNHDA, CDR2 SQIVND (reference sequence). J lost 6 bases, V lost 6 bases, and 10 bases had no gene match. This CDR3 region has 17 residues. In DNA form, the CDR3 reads TGTGCCAGTAGGGAACTACCGGGACTAGCGGGAGTCAATGAGCAGTTCTTC. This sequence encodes CASRELPGLAGVNEQFF.

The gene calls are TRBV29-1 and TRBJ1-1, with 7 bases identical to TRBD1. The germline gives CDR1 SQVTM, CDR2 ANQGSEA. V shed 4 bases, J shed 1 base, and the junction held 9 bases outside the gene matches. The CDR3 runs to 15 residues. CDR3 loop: CSVVGHRGANTEAFF. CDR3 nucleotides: TGCAGCGTTGTTGGGCACAGGGGAGCGAACACTGAAGCTTTCTTT.

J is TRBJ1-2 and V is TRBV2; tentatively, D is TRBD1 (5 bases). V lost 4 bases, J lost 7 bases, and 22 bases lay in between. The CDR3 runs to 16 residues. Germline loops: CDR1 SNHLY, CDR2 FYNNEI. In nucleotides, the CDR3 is TGTGCCAGCAGTGTAGGAATAGGGCAGGGACTTTTTGGCTACACCTTC. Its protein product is CASSVGIGQGLFGYTF.

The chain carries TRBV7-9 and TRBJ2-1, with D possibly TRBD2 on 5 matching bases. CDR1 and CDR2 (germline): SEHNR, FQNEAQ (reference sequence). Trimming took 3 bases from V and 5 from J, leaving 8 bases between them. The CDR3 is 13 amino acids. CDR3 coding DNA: TGTGCCAGCAGCTTGGGAGTAGACAATGAGCAGTTCTTC. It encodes CASSLGVDNEQFF.

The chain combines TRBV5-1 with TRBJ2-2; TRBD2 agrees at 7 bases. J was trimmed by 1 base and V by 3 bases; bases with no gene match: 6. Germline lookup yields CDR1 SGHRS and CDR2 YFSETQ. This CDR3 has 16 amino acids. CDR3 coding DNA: TGCGCCAGCAGCTGGGGCCGGGGGGAGAACACCGGGGAGCTGTTTTTT. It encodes CASSWGRGENTGELFF.

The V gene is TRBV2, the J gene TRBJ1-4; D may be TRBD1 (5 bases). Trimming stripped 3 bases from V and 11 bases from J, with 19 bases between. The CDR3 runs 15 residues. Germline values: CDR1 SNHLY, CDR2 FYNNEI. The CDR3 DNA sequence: TGTGCCAGCAGTGATGTCAGCAGGGTGGAACAGAAACTGTTTTTT. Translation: CASSDVSRVEQKLFF.

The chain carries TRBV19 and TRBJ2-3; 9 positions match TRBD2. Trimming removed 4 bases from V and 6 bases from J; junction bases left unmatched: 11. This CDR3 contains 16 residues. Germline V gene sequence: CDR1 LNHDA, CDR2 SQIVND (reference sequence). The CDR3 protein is CASSSPSGTSPDTQYF. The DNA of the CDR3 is TGTGCCAGTAGTAGTCCTAGCGGGACCTCCCCGGATACGCAGTATTTT.

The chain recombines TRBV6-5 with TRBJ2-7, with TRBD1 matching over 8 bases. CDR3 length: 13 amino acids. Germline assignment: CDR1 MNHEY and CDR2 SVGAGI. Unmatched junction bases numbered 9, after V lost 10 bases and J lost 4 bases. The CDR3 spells CATTGQAKYEQYF. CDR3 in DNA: TGTGCCACTACGGGACAGGCTAAGTACGAGCAGTACTTC.

CDR3 protein: CASSLGRTGVEEQYF. The CDR3 DNA reads TGCGCCAGCAGCTTGGGTAGGACAGGGGTAGAGGAGCAGTACTTC. The genes are TRBV5-1 and TRBJ2-7; 9 bases are a match to TRBD1. The V and J ends lost 0 bases and 7 bases, in that order; junction bases with no gene match: 8. The CDR3 is 15 amino acids. CDR1 is SGHRS, CDR2 YFSETQ, per germline.

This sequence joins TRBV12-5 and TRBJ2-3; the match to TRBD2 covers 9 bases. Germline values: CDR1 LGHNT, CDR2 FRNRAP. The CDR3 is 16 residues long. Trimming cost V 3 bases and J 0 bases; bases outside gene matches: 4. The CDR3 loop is CASGFRLADSTDTQYF. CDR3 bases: TGTGCTAGTGGTTTCAGACTAGCGGATAGCACAGATACGCAGTATTTT.

CDR3 amino acids: CASGLVLQGAEGYTF. CDR3 coding DNA: TGTGCTAGTGGTTTGGTTCTTCAGGGGGCGGAAGGCTACACCTTC. This rearrangement joins TRBV12-5 to TRBJ1-2; 8 bases align to TRBD1. Germline V gene lookup returns CDR1 LGHNT and CDR2 FRNRAP. The CDR3 consists of 15 residues. V gave up 0 bases and J gave up 8 bases; unmatched junction bases: 8.

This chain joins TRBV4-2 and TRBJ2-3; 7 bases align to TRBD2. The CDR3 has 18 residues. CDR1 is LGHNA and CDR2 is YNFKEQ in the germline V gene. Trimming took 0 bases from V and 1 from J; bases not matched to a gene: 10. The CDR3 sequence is CASSQDPGAGRGTDTQYF. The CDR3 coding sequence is TGTGCCAGCAGCCAAGATCCAGGAGCGGGGAGGGGCACAGATACGCAGTATTTT.

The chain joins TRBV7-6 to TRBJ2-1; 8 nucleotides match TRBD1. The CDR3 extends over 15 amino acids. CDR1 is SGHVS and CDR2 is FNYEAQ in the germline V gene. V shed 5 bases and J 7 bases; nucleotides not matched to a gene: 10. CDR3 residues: CASSPPGGSKNEQFF. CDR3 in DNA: TGTGCCAGCAGCCCGCCAGGGGGCTCGAAGAATGAGCAGTTCTTC. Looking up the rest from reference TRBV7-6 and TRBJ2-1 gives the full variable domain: GAGVSQSPRYKVTKRGQDVALRCDPISGHVSLYWYRQALGQGPEFLTYFNYEAQQDKSGLPNDRFSAERPEGSISTLTIQRTEQRDSAMYRCASSPPGGSKNEQFFGPGTRLTVL.

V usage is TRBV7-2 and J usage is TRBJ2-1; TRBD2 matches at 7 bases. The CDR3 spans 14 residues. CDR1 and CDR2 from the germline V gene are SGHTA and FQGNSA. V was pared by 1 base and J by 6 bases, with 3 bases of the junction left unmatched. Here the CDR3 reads CASSLVLAANEQFF. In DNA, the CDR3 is TGTGCCAGCAGCTTAGTTCTAGCGGCCAATGAGCAGTTCTTC.

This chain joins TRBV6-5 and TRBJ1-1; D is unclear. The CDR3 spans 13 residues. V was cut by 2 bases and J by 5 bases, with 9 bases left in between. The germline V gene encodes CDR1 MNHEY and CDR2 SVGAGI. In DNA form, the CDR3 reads TGTGCCAGCAGTTACGGAGGTCGGACTGAAGCTTTCTTT. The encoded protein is CASSYGGRTEAFF.

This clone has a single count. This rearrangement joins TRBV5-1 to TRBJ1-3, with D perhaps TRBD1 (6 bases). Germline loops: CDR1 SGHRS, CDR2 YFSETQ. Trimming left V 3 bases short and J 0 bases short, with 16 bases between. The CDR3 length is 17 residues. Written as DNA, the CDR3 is TGCGCCAGCAGCTCCGAGGGGGGGTCGAGCTCTGGAAACACCATATATTTT. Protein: CASSSEGGSSSGNTIYF.

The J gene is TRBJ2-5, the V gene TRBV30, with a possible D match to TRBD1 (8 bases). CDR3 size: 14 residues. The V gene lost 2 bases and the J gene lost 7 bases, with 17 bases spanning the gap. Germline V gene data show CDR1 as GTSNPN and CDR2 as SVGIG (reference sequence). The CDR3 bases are TGTGCCTGGAGTCAGGGGGCGCCGGGAGGGACCCAGTACTTC. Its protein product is CAWSQGAPGGTQYF.

The CDR3 nucleotides are TGTGCCAGCAGCTGGGGGGACAGGCGGGATCAGCCCCAGCATTTT. Protein: CASSWGDRRDQPQHF. The chain recombines TRBV11-2 with TRBJ1-5; 8 bases map to TRBD1. The length of the CDR3 is 15 residues. Per germline, CDR1 SGHAT and CDR2 FQNNGV. Unmatched junction bases numbered 7, after V lost 4 bases and J lost 5 bases.

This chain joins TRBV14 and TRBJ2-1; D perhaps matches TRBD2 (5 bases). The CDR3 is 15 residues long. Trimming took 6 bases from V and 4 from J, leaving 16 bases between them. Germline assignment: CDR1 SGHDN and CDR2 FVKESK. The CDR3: CASRKAASRYNEQFF. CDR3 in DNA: TGTGCCAGCAGGAAGGCGGCTAGCCGATACAATGAGCAGTTCTTC.

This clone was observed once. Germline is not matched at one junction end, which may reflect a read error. Here the CDR3 reads CASSLREERFF. CDR3 bases: TGTGCCAGCAGCTTGAGAGAGGAGCGGTTCTTC. The rearrangement uses TRBV7-9 and TRBJ2-1; D gene ambiguous. Looked up from germline, CDR1 is SEHNR and CDR2 is FQNEAQ (reference sequence). CDR3 length equals 11 residues.

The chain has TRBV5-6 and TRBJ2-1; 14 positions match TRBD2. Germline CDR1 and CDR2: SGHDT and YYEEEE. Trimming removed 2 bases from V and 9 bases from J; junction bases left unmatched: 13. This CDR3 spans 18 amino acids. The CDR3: CASSFLSGTSGRSGEQFF. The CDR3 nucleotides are TGTGCCAGCAGCTTTCTTTCGGGGACTAGCGGGAGAAGTGGTGAGCAGTTCTTC.